The 6 T cell receptor beta chains below come from one sample, sequenced in a study of blood T cell repertoires in COVID-19. Sequenced by immunoSEQ multiplex PCR; TCRdb stores in-frame clones only, minus some. The sample contains 400,000 or so clones, 89% of which appear only once. Material: peripheral blood. These receptors all come from a woman in her 40s with COVID-19, enrolled during active disease.

The chain carries TRBV9 and TRBJ2-1; D is possibly TRBD2 (6 bases). The CDR3 is 15 residues long. Trimming stripped 4 bases from V and 6 bases from J, with 17 bases between. CDR1 SGDLS and CDR2 YYNGEE come from the germline V gene. The CDR3, as DNA: TGTGCCAGCAGCCCCCAGAGGAGGGGAGGCAATGAGCAGTTCTTC. Its translation is CASSPQRRGGNEQFF.

The rearrangement joins TRBV11-3 to TRBJ2-3; weak D call: TRBD1 (6 bases). Per the germline V gene, CDR1 is SGHNT and CDR2 is YENEEA. The CDR3 is 19 amino acids. The V and J ends lost 5 bases and 0 bases respectively, with 24 bases between them. In DNA form, the CDR3 reads TGTGCCAGCAGCACAATCTGGCCGGGACAATGTCTTAGCACAGATACGCAGTATTTT. It yields the protein CASSTIWPGQCLSTDTQYF.

This clone was detected only once. The rearrangement links TRBV7-8 to TRBJ2-7; D perhaps matches TRBD2 (5 bases). The length of the CDR3 is 13 residues. Germline CDR1 is SGHVS and CDR2 is FQNEAQ. V lost 5 bases and J 6 bases, leaving 14 bases between the germline ends. This CDR3 reads CASSHKVGSEQYF. The CDR3, as DNA: TGTGCCAGCAGCCACAAGGTAGGGAGCGAGCAGTACTTC.

This clone was recorded a few times. This rearrangement joins TRBV28 to TRBJ2-3; possibly TRBD1 for D (6 bases). The CDR3 totals 14 residues. V was shortened by 6 bases and J by 2 bases, with 12 bases between the two germline ends. From germline, CDR1 is MDHEN and CDR2 SYDVKM. This CDR3 reads CASRAGVLTDTQYF. The DNA of the CDR3 is TGTGCCAGCAGAGCAGGGGTCCTCACAGATACGCAGTATTTT.

This chain links TRBV30 with TRBJ1-2, with TRBD1 identical over 7 bases. V lost 3 bases to trimming and J lost 7 bases; unmatched junction nucleotides: 11. The germline gives CDR1 GTSNPN, CDR2 SVGIG (reference sequence). This CDR3 region has 14 residues. The CDR3 is CAWRLTTGLGGYTF. The CDR3 DNA is TGTGCCTGGAGATTAACGACAGGGCTGGGTGGCTACACCTTC.

The chain uses TRBV7-2 and TRBJ1-2; D might be TRBD1 (5 bases). Trimming cost V 1 base and J 7 bases, with 13 bases left between them. CDR1 and CDR2 (germline): SGHTA, FQGNSA. This CDR3 contains 14 residues. CDR3 nucleotide sequence: TGTGCCAGCAGCTTAGGCAGGGCGGTGGGTGGCTACACCTTC. It is translated as CASSLGRAVGGYTF.